This T cell receptor beta chain was identified in a study of cytomegalovirus exposure and HLA in healthy donors listed by TCRdb under 2017. Describing the broader study: An earlier analysis of several hundred of the donors reported more than 250 Gb of sequence data and 117 million unique TCR beta sequences from some 180 million T cells. An early release that covered some 630 HLA-typed donors contained 250 to 350 gigabases of sequencing data and tens of millions of unique TCR sequences. Of the roughly 400 genotyped donors, 65% to 90% fell in the genetic ancestry cluster associated with self-reported Caucasian donors. The study aimed to test whether cataloging public T cell receptors could reveal signatures of past pathogen exposure. The study profiled the T cell repertoires of 550 to 700 subjects by immunosequencing and related them to cytomegalovirus serostatus. In addition to the first cohort of several hundred subjects, a separate validation cohort of 130 or so different subjects was used. To predict cytomegalovirus infection status, the study combined high-throughput TCR immunosequencing, statistical association of individual TCRs with disease status, and machine learning. To study patterns of TCR occurrence, a later analysis re-analyzed previously published TCR beta repertoires from 600 to 750 donors and added high-resolution HLA genotyping. In the later analysis, no new phenotypic data were used to find candidate immune exposures; instead, reliance was placed on TCR beta sequences and their occurrence across donors. To decide whether each TCR beta V gene segment behaved as functional or pseudogenic, an earlier analysis of some 600 of the donors relied on high-throughput TCR beta sequencing. Donor age, sex, ethnicity and CMV serostatus were compiled together with the repertoire data. Genome-wide SNP genotypes for about three fifths of the roughly 700 donors were used in a later genetic analysis, which treated that subset as a discovery cohort. Every discovery cohort repertoire had been produced on one sequencing platform. Both class I and class II loci were covered by HLA typing, at four-digit resolution. The number of typed donors differed by locus: about 629-630 for A, B, C, DRB1 and DQB1; 522 for DQA1; around 580 for DPA1; and roughly 470 for DPB1. About 5 DR-DQ haplotypes were handled as single units for association and clustering, since linkage in the cohort was strong. Among roughly 370 genotyped donors of the cohort, an average of 235,054 unique TCR beta nucleotide sequences were sequenced per donor, around 20% of them non-productive. On the study overall, not on this receptor specifically: In an earlier analysis of around 600 of the donors, most TCR beta V segments were observed in productive rearrangements about 90% or about 30% of the time, broadly matching IMGT annotations. Because the 87-base-pair reads could not distinguish some IMGT-functional V segments, including TRBV6-2 and TRBV6-3, those segments were excluded. Linkage disequilibrium might explain the correlated functional status among segregating V segments, but an unknown experimental factor could not be ruled out. Compared with the 666-donor mean, donors in an Asian-associated ancestry cluster had fewer N-insertions in productive TCRs, according to a later genetic analysis. According to the authors, the approach could potentially be generalized to other disease states and immunological phenotypes. A further reported finding was that TCR beta sequences accurately predicted the HLA-A and HLA-B alleles for most subjects in the first cohort. In this cohort, only TCR beta chains were sequenced, and detectable features were limited by the absence of alpha or paired-chain data. Specific HLA alleles were associated with 18,000 or so TCR beta sequences at a false discovery rate of 0.05 in a later analysis. Immune exposure information for the cohort was limited to CMV serostatus. In a later analysis, the rate of TCR association differed among HLA loci, with DRB1 alleles having the most associated TCRs and HLA-C alleles having the fewest. Because HLA typing was unavailable for some donors at each locus, only the typed subset was used in association tests. In vitro tests confirmed that a few of the cytomegalovirus-associated TCR beta chains recognize cytomegalovirus antigens. The presence/absence analyses assumed that sequencing depth was roughly uniform across donors, and that assumption may not be true. In a later analysis, HLA-associated TCR beta chains showed more clonal expansion and lower generation probabilities than non-associated chains that were equally common. Because counts were too low, about 18 rarely observed V segments, including chromosome 9 orphons, were left out of the earlier analysis of approximately 580 of the donors. The study listed approximately 160 TCR beta chains as associated with cytomegalovirus. A later analysis reported that several top co-occurrence clusters appeared linked to parvovirus B19, influenza, CMV and Epstein-Barr virus. Strong co-occurrence of HLA alleles, especially DR and DQ, made assigning TCR associations to individual alleles difficult. The classifier was reported to diagnose cytomegalovirus status with high specificity and sensitivity in both the original and validation cohorts. While some public TCRs were present in many individuals, most TCR sequences turned up only very rarely across donors. A group of highly shared sequence variants was considered likely to be a technical artifact of the sequencing pipeline. Most CMV-associated TCR beta chains appeared to be HLA-restricted in a later analysis, and the HLA associations seemed to be driven largely by CMV exposure. V-gene and J-gene trimming of TCR beta chains was associated with a missense DCLRE1C variant in a later genetic analysis, and the association was replicated in an independent cohort.

The CDR3 starts with the cysteine, ends with the phenylalanine, and has 16 residues. Left in the record is the CDR3 DNA by itself, 48 bases read in frame from the first base. V is pared back by 2 bases and J by 11 bases, with 22 bases lying between the germline termini. CDR1 SEHNR and CDR2 FQNEAQ are derived from the germline V gene (reference sequence). Receptors were amplified or captured by the immunoSEQ multiplex PCR assay. For the multiplex PCR, a mixture combining 60 forward primers for TCR Vbeta segments and 13 reverse primers for TCR Jbeta segments was used. A multiplex PCR assay on genomic DNA amplified the CDR3 region of rearranged TCR beta genes. The amplified TCR beta libraries were sequenced on the Illumina HiSeq System as 87-base-pair reads. Per the authors' processing: A later analysis counted about 80 million unique TCR beta chains across the 666 repertoires, and roughly 11 million of these chains were shared by at least two donors. Raw reads were error-corrected and collapsed into unique sequences with a nearest-neighbor algorithm that merged closely related sequences to remove PCR and sequencing errors. To assign V, D and J gene segments, CDR3 sequences were aligned to IMGT reference sequences. Each retained sequence needed at least a six-nucleotide match to both a V gene segment and a J gene segment. A rearrangement counted as productive if the CDR3 had no stop codons and remained in frame with V and J, and every other rearrangement counted as non-productive. CDR3 was defined by IMGT convention, running from the second conserved V-encoded cysteine to the conserved J-encoded phenylalanine. The earlier analysis of about 530 of the donors excluded any sequence lacking an unambiguous match to a single V gene segment. In an earlier analysis of approximately 500 of the donors, a V segment was called functional when productive rearrangements were above 56.7%, and segregating when the standard deviation between donors exceeded 5%. A statistical classification framework was developed to diagnose cytomegalovirus status using the catalog of TCR beta chain sequences. A later analysis assigned V and J genes by comparing TCR nucleotide sequences with IMGT/GENE-DB human TR gene sequences. A later analysis assigned CDR3 sequences and most-parsimonious VDJ recombination scenarios with the TCRdist pipeline. A later analysis defined each TCR beta chain by its CDR3 amino acid sequence plus V-gene family, and excluded reads lacking a unique V-gene family. A later analysis removed 500 to 600 highly shared, low-generation-probability nucleotide sequences to deal with suspected cross-contamination and a sequencing artifact. In a later analysis, a clonal expansion index was calculated for each public chain from normalized within-repertoire ranks of inferred template counts. In a later analysis, generation probabilities were computed with a VDJ recombination model fitted to out-of-frame rearrangements, and the resulting probabilities were checked against IGoR. In a later analysis, hypergeometric tests were used to score TCR-TCR, TCR-HLA and TCR-CMV co-occurrence, with a repertoire-size bias correction applied to TCR pairs. False discovery rates were estimated in a later analysis by permuting HLA or CMV assignments 20 times. A later analysis grouped co-occurring TCRs with DBSCAN, adding TCRdist sequence similarity when clustering within HLA-allele-positive subsets. Repertoires with fewer than 30,000 or more than 120,000 public chains, plus five repertoires with anomalous nucleotide sharing, were excluded from co-occurrence clustering. Imported from immuneACCESS, the table was reduced by TCRdb to in-frame sequences with V and J called. These copies leave out some clones; in studies compared against another copy, an unresolved V gene accounts for under half, and the cause of the remainder is not known. Clonal size and the V and J genes are those of that table, whereas D and trimming came from the DNA. This sample's clone table shows 150,000 to 200,000 clones. The ten largest clones add up to about 1.2% of the sample.

Comment on this clone: What antigen it recognizes has not been identified.

The cohort was made up of 650 to 700 healthy bone marrow donors. Cohort members were all nominally healthy when sampled, although unrecorded immune exposures were likely present. The donor tested CMV seronegative and was one of the 352 seronegative cohort members. Each donor provided a peripheral blood sample, and peripheral blood mononuclear cells were used for TCR beta sequencing. Genomic DNA extraction from the blood cell samples was performed with the Qiagen DNeasy Blood Extraction Kit. The sample was PBMCs. This receptor chain uses TRBV7-9 and TRBJ2-1; a tentative D call is TRBD1 (5 bases match). The TCR comes from a woman aged 55-70 years in good health and CMV-seronegative. At the DNA level, the sequence is TGTGCCAGCAGCTTATTTGCAGGGCACCCCAACTCGAAGCAGTTCTTC. Translated, this gives CASSLFAGHPNSKQFF. The reference TRBV7-9 and TRBJ2-1 proteins fill in what lies around the CDR3, so the full variable domain reads DTGVSQNPRHKITKRGQNVTFRCDPISEHNRLYWYRQTLGQGPEFLTYFQNEAQLEKSRLLSDRFSAERPKGSFSTLEIQRTEQGDSAMYLCASSLFAGHPNSKQFFGPGTRLTVL.